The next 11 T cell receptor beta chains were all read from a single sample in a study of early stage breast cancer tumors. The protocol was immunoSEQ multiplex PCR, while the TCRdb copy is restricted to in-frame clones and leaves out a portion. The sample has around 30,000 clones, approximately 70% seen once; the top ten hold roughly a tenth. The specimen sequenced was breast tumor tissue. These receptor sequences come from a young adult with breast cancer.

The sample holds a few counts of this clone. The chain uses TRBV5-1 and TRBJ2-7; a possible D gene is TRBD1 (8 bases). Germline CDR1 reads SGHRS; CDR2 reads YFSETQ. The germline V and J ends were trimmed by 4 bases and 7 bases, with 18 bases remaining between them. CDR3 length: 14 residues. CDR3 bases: TGCGCCAGCAGCACGGGAGGTCGACAGGGGGAGCAGTACTTC. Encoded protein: CASSTGGRQGEQYF.

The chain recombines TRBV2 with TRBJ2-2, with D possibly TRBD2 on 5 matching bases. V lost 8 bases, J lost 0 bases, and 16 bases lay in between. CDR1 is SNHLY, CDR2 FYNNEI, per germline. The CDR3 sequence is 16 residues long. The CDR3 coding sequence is TGTGCCAGCGGAGGCGGGCGTCAAGCGAACACCGGGGAGCTGTTTTTT. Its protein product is CASGGGRQANTGELFF.

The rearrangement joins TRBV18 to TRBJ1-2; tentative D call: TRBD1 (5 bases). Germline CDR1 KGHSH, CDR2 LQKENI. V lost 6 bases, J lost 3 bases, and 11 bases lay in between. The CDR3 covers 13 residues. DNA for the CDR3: TGTGCCAGCTCCCCGCGGGGCGACTATGGCTACACCTTC. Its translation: CASSPRGDYGYTF.

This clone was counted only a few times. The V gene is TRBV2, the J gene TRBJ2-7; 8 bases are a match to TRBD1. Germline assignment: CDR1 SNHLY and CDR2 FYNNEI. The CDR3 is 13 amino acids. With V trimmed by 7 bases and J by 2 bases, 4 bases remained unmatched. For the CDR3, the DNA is TGTGCCAGCACTTGGACAGGGACCTACGAGCAGTACTTC. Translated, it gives CASTWTGTYEQYF.

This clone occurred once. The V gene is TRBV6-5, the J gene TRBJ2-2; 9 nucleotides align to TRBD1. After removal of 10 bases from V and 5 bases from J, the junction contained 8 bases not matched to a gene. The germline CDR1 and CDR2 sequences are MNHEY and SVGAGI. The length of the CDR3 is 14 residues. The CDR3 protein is CATSGTGSTGELFF. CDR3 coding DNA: TGTGCCACCTCCGGGACAGGGTCAACCGGGGAGCTGTTTTTT.

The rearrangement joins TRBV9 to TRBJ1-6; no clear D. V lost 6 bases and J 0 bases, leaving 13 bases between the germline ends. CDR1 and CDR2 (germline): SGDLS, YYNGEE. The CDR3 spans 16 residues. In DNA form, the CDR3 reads TGTGCCAGCAAATCGGGGTCCAGCTCCTATAATTCACCCCTCCACTTT. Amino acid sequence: CASKSGSSSYNSPLHF.

CDR3 DNA sequence: TGCGCCAGCAGCTTGGTTGTTATGGACAGGGTCACAGTCGGCTATGGCTACACCTTC. It is translated as CASSLVVMDRVTVGYGYTF. The rearrangement joins TRBV5-1 to TRBJ1-2, with TRBD1 matching over 8 bases. Trimming cost V 0 bases and J 4 bases; bases outside gene matches: 17. The CDR3 covers 19 residues. CDR1 and CDR2 (germline): SGHRS, YFSETQ. Filled out from reference TRBV5-1 and TRBJ1-2, the complete variable domain reads KAGVTQTPRYLIKTRGQQVTLSCSPISGHRSVSWYQQTPGQGLQFLFEYFSETQRNKGNFPGRFSGRQFSNSRSEMNVSTLELGDSALYLCASSLVVMDRVTVGYGYTFGSGTRLTVV.

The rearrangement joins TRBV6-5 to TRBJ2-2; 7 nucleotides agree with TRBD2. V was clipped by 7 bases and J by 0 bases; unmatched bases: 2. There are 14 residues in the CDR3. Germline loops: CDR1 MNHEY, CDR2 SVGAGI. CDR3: CASIGRANTGELFF. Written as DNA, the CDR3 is TGTGCCAGCATAGGGAGGGCGAACACCGGGGAGCTGTTTTTT.

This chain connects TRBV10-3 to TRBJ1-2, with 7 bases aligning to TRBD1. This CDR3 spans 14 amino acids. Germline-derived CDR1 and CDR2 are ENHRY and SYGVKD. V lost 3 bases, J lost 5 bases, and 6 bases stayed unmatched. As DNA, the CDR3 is TGTGCCATCAGTGACGGGCAGGGGGTGTATGGCTACACCTTC. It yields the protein CAISDGQGVYGYTF.

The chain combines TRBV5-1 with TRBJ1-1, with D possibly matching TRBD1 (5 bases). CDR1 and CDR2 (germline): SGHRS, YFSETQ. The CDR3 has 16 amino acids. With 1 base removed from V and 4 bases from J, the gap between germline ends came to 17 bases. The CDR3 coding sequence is TGCGCCAGCAGCTTGTCGCAGGGTACGGGGGGCACTGAAGCTTTCTTT. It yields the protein CASSLSQGTGGTEAFF.

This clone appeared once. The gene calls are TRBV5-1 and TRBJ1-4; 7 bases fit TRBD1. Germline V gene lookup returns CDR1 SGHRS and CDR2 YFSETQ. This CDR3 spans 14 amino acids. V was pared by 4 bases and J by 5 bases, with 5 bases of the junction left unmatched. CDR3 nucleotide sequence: TGCGCCAGCAGCCGGGACAGCCTAAATGAAAAACTGTTTTTT. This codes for CASSRDSLNEKLFF.